This TCR beta chain came from a study of blood T cells in healthy people across ages. As to this clonotype: Its specificity is not known.

Study outcomes and limitations: Diversity of TCR beta correlated strongly with naive T cell percentage. As age increased, TCR beta diversity per million T cells fell in a roughly linear fashion. Diversity was higher, and naive CD4+ cells more numerous, in long-lived donors than in aged donors.

Extracted total RNA amounted to at least 5 micrograms for each sample. Next came a second PCR, run for about 7 to 12 cycles, which used a sample-barcoded 5' primer along with a J-beta primer mix. TCRdb passed the 5' RACE reads through MiXCR, listing each CDR3 protein once. This table has 1.5 million to 2 million distinct CDR3 sequences, about 39% appearing once. This CDR3 has 13 amino acids. CDR1 is SGHAT and CDR2 is FQDESV in the germline V gene (reference sequence). V shed 2 bases and J shed 15 bases, with 17 bases lying between them. This clonotype was obtained from a human donor in good health. Sequencing was performed on blood. The chain uses TRBV11-1 and TRBJ2-1; D perhaps matches TRBD1 (6 bases). CDR3 sequence reads: CASSLRPQGLGFF. CDR3 bases: TGTGCCAGCAGCTTACGCCCTCAGGGGCTAGGGTTCTTC.